The 21 T cell receptor beta chains below all came from one sample that was sequenced in a study of blood T cell repertoires in COVID-19. The table came from immunoSEQ multiplex PCR; TCRdb's copy has only in-frame clones and leaves some out. This table holds roughly 320,000 clones, more than 75% found once. Material for sequencing was peripheral blood. The receptors derive from a man between 65 and 85 years old with acute or convalescent COVID-19.

The V call is TRBV11-2, the J call TRBJ2-1; TRBD2 matches 7 bases. The CDR3 is made up of 15 amino acids. In germline, CDR1 is SGHAT, CDR2 FQNNGV. Losses at the gene ends were 4 bases for V and 1 base for J; bases not matched to a gene: 4. The CDR3 loop is CASSSASGSYNEQFF. DNA for the CDR3: TGTGCCAGCAGCTCCGCTAGCGGTTCCTACAATGAGCAGTTCTTC.

This clone was observed a single time. This chain links TRBV7-2 with TRBJ2-7; TRBD2 is a possible D gene (6 bases). Germline CDR1 and CDR2: SGHTA and FQGNSA. CDR3 length equals 14 residues. Trimming cost V 0 bases and J 1 base, with 7 bases left between them. This CDR3 reads CASSLARDSYEQYF. The DNA of the CDR3 is TGTGCCAGCAGCTTAGCGCGGGATTCCTACGAGCAGTACTTC.

The gene calls are TRBV4-2 and TRBJ1-6, with TRBD1 as a possible D gene (6 bases). The germline V gene has CDR1 LGHNA and CDR2 YNFKEQ. This CDR3 comprises 18 residues. Trimming cost V 0 bases and J 5 bases, with 17 bases left between them. This CDR3 is CASSQDLPRGGNNSPLHF. The CDR3 DNA follows: TGTGCCAGCAGCCAAGATCTCCCCAGGGGAGGGAATAATTCACCCCTCCACTTT.

This chain connects TRBV29-1 to TRBJ1-1, with D perhaps matching TRBD1 (5 bases). V was shortened by 2 bases and J by 3 bases, with 13 bases between the two germline ends. In germline, CDR1 is SQVTM, CDR2 ANQGSEA. This CDR3 region has 14 residues. The DNA of the CDR3 is TGCAGCGTTGAACGATTTGTAGGGGACACTGAAGCTTTCTTT. Translating gives CSVERFVGDTEAFF.

CDR3 bases: TGTGCCAGCGGCGGGAGCTCCTACAATGAGCAGTTCTTC. The encoded protein is CASGGSSYNEQFF. The chain uses TRBV7-2 and TRBJ2-1; TRBD2 matches 7 bases. The length of the CDR3 is 13 residues. Germline CDR1 SGHTA, CDR2 FQGNSA. With 8 bases clipped from V and 0 bases from J, the junction kept 1 base outside the gene matches.

The chain carries TRBV19 and TRBJ2-7, with TRBD2 as a possible D gene (6 bases). CDR1 and CDR2 from the germline V gene are LNHDA and SQIVND (reference sequence). The CDR3 extends over 14 amino acids. Trimming removed 1 base at V and 12 bases at J, with 19 bases between. The CDR3 coding sequence is TGTGCCAGTAGTATAGCCCTTCTGGAGGGAGTGAGGTACTTC. This encodes CASSIALLEGVRYF.

A single count supports this clone. The chain uses TRBV27 and TRBJ1-6; possibly TRBD1 for D (6 bases). The V end was cut by 3 bases, the J end by 5 bases, with 14 bases between. CDR1 is MNHEY and CDR2 is SMNVEV in the germline V gene (reference sequence). This CDR3 is 16 amino acids long. In DNA, the CDR3 is TGTGCCAGCAGTTTTGACCGCAGGGGCAATAATTCACCCCTCCACTTT. This codes for CASSFDRRGNNSPLHF.

The table lists this clone with a count of one. The gene calls are TRBV7-9 and TRBJ2-7, with D maybe TRBD1 (6 bases). The V end was cut by 5 bases, the J end by 5 bases, with 19 bases between. The CDR3 runs 15 residues. Germline V gene lookup returns CDR1 SEHNR and CDR2 FQNEAQ (reference sequence). CDR3 bases: TGTGCCAGCAGCCCCACTACAGGGTTTTTCGACGAGCAGTACTTC. Its protein is CASSPTTGFFDEQYF.

The V and J genes are TRBV5-1 and TRBJ2-7; TRBD2 aligns across 12 bases. The length of the CDR3 is 15 residues. The germline gives CDR1 SGHRS, CDR2 YFSETQ. V trimming: 3 bases; J trimming: 2 bases; junction bases outside the gene matches: 3. The CDR3 DNA follows: TGCGCCAGCAGCTCCGGACTAGCGGGGCCCTACGAGCAGTACTTC. Translation: CASSSGLAGPYEQYF.

This sequence joins TRBV5-4 and TRBJ2-5; D ambiguous. The CDR3 consists of 15 residues. Germline V CDR1 and CDR2: SGHNT, YYREEE (reference sequence). V lost 2 bases and J lost 2, with 13 bases in between. In DNA, the CDR3 is TGTGCCAGCAGCTTTAACGCTGGCCCGCAAGAGACCCAGTACTTC. This codes for CASSFNAGPQETQYF.

The genes are TRBV11-1 and TRBJ1-1; D is unclear. Trimming took off 0 bases at V and 5 bases at J, with 7 bases between the two ends. In germline, CDR1 is SGHAT, CDR2 FQDESV (reference sequence). This CDR3 has 13 residues. CDR3 protein: CASSLAGGTEAFF. The CDR3 coding sequence is TGTGCCAGCAGCTTAGCGGGAGGTACTGAAGCTTTCTTT.

The CDR3 region has the DNA TGTGCCAGCAGCGTAAACACAGATACGCAGTATTTT. This encodes CASSVNTDTQYF. The chain joins TRBV7-2 to TRBJ2-3; D call uncertain. The germline V gene encodes CDR1 SGHTA and CDR2 FQGNSA. The CDR3 has 12 amino acids. V dropped 5 bases and J dropped 2 bases, with 5 bases sitting between them.

The chain joins TRBV5-1 to TRBJ2-5; TRBD2 matches at 10 bases. J gave up 5 bases and V 1 base, and 5 bases lay outside the gene matches. CDR1 is SGHRS and CDR2 is YFSETQ in the germline V gene. This CDR3 contains 15 residues. This CDR3 is CASSLLSGGAETQYF. The CDR3 nucleotides read TGCGCCAGCAGCTTGCTCAGCGGGGGGGCCGAGACCCAGTACTTC.

The chain recombines TRBV19 with TRBJ2-1; the match to TRBD2 covers 14 bases. Germline V gives CDR1 LNHDA, CDR2 SQIVND (reference sequence). This CDR3 region has 17 residues. V dropped 5 bases and J dropped 8; count of bases not matched to a gene: 11. CDR3 sequence reads: CASSEGGGLAGAHEQFF. Written as DNA, the CDR3 is TGTGCCAGTAGTGAGGGCGGGGGACTAGCGGGAGCCCATGAGCAGTTCTTC. Based on the CDR3 plus reference TRBV19 and TRBJ2-1, the full variable domain is DGGITQSPKYLFRKEGQNVTLSCEQNLNHDAMYWYRQDPGQGLRLIYYSQIVNDFQKGDIAEGYSVSREKKESFPLTVTSAQKNPTAFYLCASSEGGGLAGAHEQFFGPGTRLTVL.

This clone was observed a single time. V is TRBV18 and J is TRBJ1-4; D unclear. The CDR3 totals 14 residues. V dropped 6 bases and J dropped 7 bases, with 15 bases sitting between them. Germline V gene sequence: CDR1 KGHSH, CDR2 LQKENI. As DNA, the CDR3 is TGTGCCAGCTCCCCGTTGGAGGCAGGTGAAAAACTGTTTTTT. It yields the protein CASSPLEAGEKLFF. The full variable domain, rest sourced from reference TRBV18 and TRBJ1-4, is NAGVMQNPRHLVRRRGQEARLRCSPMKGHSHVYWYRQLPEEGLKFMVYLQKENIIDESGMPKERFSAEFPKEGPSILRIQQVVRGDSAAYFCASSPLEAGEKLFFGSGTQLSVL.

The chain combines TRBV6-5 with TRBJ1-3; D may be TRBD1 (5 bases). This CDR3 comprises 15 residues. V lost 0 bases, J lost 2 bases, and 8 bases lay in between. Germline V gene data show CDR1 as MNHEY and CDR2 as SVGAGI. CDR3 loop: CASSYSQGAGNTIYF. CDR3 nucleotides: TGTGCCAGCAGTTACTCGCAAGGGGCTGGAAACACCATATATTTT.

The gene calls are TRBV5-5 and TRBJ1-5, with no clear D. This CDR3 comprises 15 residues. The V end was cut by 0 bases, the J end by 2 bases, with 9 bases between. Germline CDR1 is SGHKS and CDR2 is YYEKEE (reference sequence). The CDR3 coding sequence is TGTGCCAGCAGCTTGGCGGGGATTGGCAATCAGCCCCAGCATTTT. This sequence encodes CASSLAGIGNQPQHF.

CDR3 amino acids: CASSLDSAAGEQYF. As DNA, the CDR3 is TGTGCCAGCAGCTTGGATAGCGCGGCGGGCGAGCAGTACTTC. The J gene is TRBJ2-7, the V gene TRBV5-5, with D possibly matching TRBD2 (5 bases). The CDR3 is 14 residues long. Deletions cut 0 bases from V and 6 bases from J, with 13 bases between. Germline V gene lookup returns CDR1 SGHKS and CDR2 YYEKEE (reference sequence).

This clone was observed a single time. The CDR3 protein is CASSIVTGTGELFF. For the CDR3, the DNA is TGTGCCAGTAGTATAGTCACAGGGACCGGGGAGCTGTTTTTT. The V gene is TRBV19, the J gene TRBJ2-2, with D perhaps TRBD1 (6 bases). Germline V gene lookup returns CDR1 LNHDA and CDR2 SQIVND (reference sequence). The CDR3 runs 14 residues. V lost 1 base and J lost 5, with 8 bases in between.

This rearrangement joins TRBV18 to TRBJ1-2; 8 nucleotides line up with TRBD1. The CDR3 extends over 14 amino acids. Germline V CDR1 and CDR2: KGHSH, LQKENI. Trimming removed 1 base from V and 8 bases from J; junction bases left unmatched: 6. DNA for the CDR3: TGTGCCAGCTCACCACTGAGACAGGGGAACGGCTACACCTTC. It yields the protein CASSPLRQGNGYTF.

This clone occurred once. The J gene is TRBJ1-4, the V gene TRBV29-1; TRBD1 aligns across 7 bases. CDR1 is SQVTM, CDR2 ANQGSEA, per germline. V dropped 6 bases and J dropped 0; count of bases not matched to a gene: 4. The CDR3 length is 14 residues. The CDR3 DNA sequence: TGCAGCGTGAGGGACAGAGCAACTAATGAAAAACTGTTTTTT. Amino acid sequence: CSVRDRATNEKLFF.